The 24 T cell receptor beta chains below all came from one sample that was sequenced in a study of blood T cell repertoires in COVID-19. Profiled with immunoSEQ multiplex PCR; TCRdb holds only in-frame clones, not every one. The data contain some 100,000 clones, roughly 86% of them singletons. Sequenced material: peripheral blood. The receptors derive from an older woman with acute or convalescent COVID-19.

V and J are TRBV6-4 and TRBJ1-2; 7 nucleotides match TRBD1. CDR3 size: 14 residues. Germline V gives CDR1 MRHNA, CDR2 SNTAGT. V was pared by 4 bases and J by 4 bases, with 6 bases of the junction left unmatched. This CDR3 reads CASSGGQNPYGYTF. The CDR3 bases are TGTGCCAGCAGTGGGGGACAGAATCCCTATGGCTACACCTTC.

This chain joins TRBV15 and TRBJ2-1; no definite D call. The CDR3 totals 12 residues. V lost 0 bases, J lost 8 bases, and 5 bases lay in between. CDR1 LNHNV and CDR2 YYDKDF come from the germline V gene (reference sequence). Here the CDR3 reads CATSRDRYEQFF. For the CDR3, the DNA is TGTGCCACCAGCAGAGACAGGTATGAGCAGTTCTTC.

The gene calls are TRBV27 and TRBJ1-1; D perhaps matches TRBD1 (5 bases). The CDR3 loop spans 14 amino acids. V was clipped by 6 bases and J by 5 bases, with 16 bases between them. Germline V gene lookup returns CDR1 MNHEY and CDR2 SMNVEV (reference sequence). The CDR3 bases are TGTGCCAGCAGCCCCTGGGGCAGGCAGACTGAAGCTTTCTTT. Its translation: CASSPWGRQTEAFF.

The chain carries TRBV5-8 and TRBJ1-6; D gene unclear. Trimming took off 6 bases at V and 8 bases at J, with 18 bases between the two ends. CDR1 and CDR2 (germline): SGHTS, YDEGEE. The CDR3 spans 15 residues. The CDR3 coding sequence is TGTGCCAGCATTTTTCCGTTGGGAGGATATTCACCCCTCCACTTT. It specifies CASIFPLGGYSPLHF.

The V call is TRBV24-1, the J call TRBJ2-1; maybe TRBD2 (7 bases). The CDR3 totals 18 residues. Germline CDR1 reads KGHDR; CDR2 reads SFDVKD. V was pared by 3 bases and J by 3 bases, with 20 bases between. DNA for the CDR3: TGTGCCACCAGTGATCCTCGAGCGGGACACCTTCGCTACAATGAGCAGTTCTTC. Amino acids: CATSDPRAGHLRYNEQFF.

V gene TRBV7-9 combines with J gene TRBJ1-5; D is undetermined. CDR1 SEHNR and CDR2 FQNEAQ come from the germline V gene (reference sequence). V lost 0 bases and J lost 5, with 11 bases in between. The CDR3 extends over 15 amino acids. The CDR3 is CASSLALGVDQPQHF. As DNA, the CDR3 is TGTGCCAGCAGCTTAGCGCTCGGGGTTGATCAGCCCCAGCATTTT.

This chain uses TRBV9 with TRBJ1-2; 9 nucleotides match TRBD1. Germline CDR1 is SGDLS and CDR2 is YYNGEE. Trimming removed 0 bases from V and 4 bases from J; junction bases left unmatched: 10. The length of the CDR3 is 17 residues. DNA of the CDR3: TGTGCCAGCAGCGTAGCATCCGGGACAGGGTGGTTCTATGGCTACACCTTC. This translates into CASSVASGTGWFYGYTF. The full variable domain, with the rest looked up from reference TRBV9 and TRBJ1-2, is DSGVTQTPKHLITATGQRVTLRCSPRSGDLSVYWYQQSLDQGLQFLIQYYNGEERAKGNILERFSAQQFPDLHSELNLSSLELGDSALYFCASSVASGTGWFYGYTFGSGTRLTVV.

This chain links TRBV5-5 with TRBJ2-5; 9 bases are shared with TRBD2. The length of the CDR3 is 16 residues. The germline CDR1 and CDR2 sequences are SGHKS and YYEKEE (reference sequence). J lost 9 bases, V lost 0 bases, and 12 bases had no gene match. This CDR3 reads CASSLVGSGGLGAQYF. The CDR3 DNA is TGTGCCAGCAGCTTGGTTGGTAGCGGGGGACTCGGGGCCCAGTACTTC.

The V call is TRBV6-5, the J call TRBJ2-1, with unresolved D. There are 14 residues in the CDR3. The V gene's germline CDR1 is MNHEY and CDR2 SVGAGI. Trimming shortened V by 6 bases and J by 4 bases, and 13 bases separated the two germline ends. This CDR3 is CASRVGRSYNEQFF. The DNA of the CDR3 is TGTGCCAGCAGGGTTGGTAGGAGTTACAATGAGCAGTTCTTC.

This rearrangement joins TRBV6-1 to TRBJ2-4; tentative D call: TRBD2 (6 bases). The V end was cut by 3 bases, the J end by 1 base, with 10 bases between. Germline V CDR1 and CDR2: MNHNS, SASEGT. The CDR3 spans 15 residues. The CDR3 region has the DNA TGTGCCAGCAGTGAGTCTGGAGGGGCCAAAAACATTCAGTACTTC. Translation: CASSESGGAKNIQYF.

This chain connects TRBV19 to TRBJ1-1; 7 nucleotides line up with TRBD1. CDR3 length equals 15 residues. J was trimmed by 4 bases and V by 5 bases; bases with no gene match: 10. Germline CDR1 is LNHDA and CDR2 is SQIVND (reference sequence). CDR3 in amino acids: CASSARTGWGTEAFF. The CDR3 DNA reads TGTGCCAGTAGTGCCCGGACAGGTTGGGGCACTGAAGCTTTCTTT. Looking up the rest from reference TRBV19 and TRBJ1-1 gives the full variable domain: DGGITQSPKYLFRKEGQNVTLSCEQNLNHDAMYWYRQDPGQGLRLIYYSQIVNDFQKGDIAEGYSVSREKKESFPLTVTSAQKNPTAFYLCASSARTGWGTEAFFGQGTRLTVV.

This chain connects TRBV6-5 to TRBJ2-3; 9 nucleotides line up with TRBD2. The CDR3 extends over 13 amino acids. V lost 6 bases to trimming and J lost 5 bases; unmatched junction nucleotides: 3. The germline CDR1 and CDR2 sequences are MNHEY and SVGAGI. Here the CDR3 DNA reads TGTGCCAGCAGGATAGCGGGAGAAGATACGCAGTATTTT. Its protein product is CASRIAGEDTQYF.

The genes are TRBV19 and TRBJ1-4; D perhaps matches TRBD1 (6 bases). This CDR3 has 14 amino acids. Looked up from germline, CDR1 is LNHDA and CDR2 is SQIVND (reference sequence). V dropped 2 bases and J dropped 8 bases, with 12 bases sitting between them. The CDR3, as DNA: TGTGCCAGTAGTATAAGAGGGGGAGTAGAAAAACTGTTTTTT. Protein sequence: CASSIRGGVEKLFF.

The V and J genes are TRBV3-1 (or the pseudogene TRBV3-2) and TRBJ2-1; the match to TRBD2 covers 11 bases. The V and J ends lost 1 base and 12 bases, in that order; junction bases with no gene match: 11. This CDR3 has 16 amino acids. Germline V CDR1 and CDR2: LGHDT, YNNKEL (reference sequence). CDR3 sequence: CASSQAGTSGSGGQFF. In DNA, the CDR3 is TGTGCCAGCAGCCAAGCCGGGACTAGCGGTTCAGGTGGGCAGTTCTTC.

This clone was observed a single time. The genes are TRBV19 and TRBJ1-1, with TRBD1 as a possible D gene (6 bases). With 11 bases removed from V and 3 bases from J, the gap between germline ends came to 19 bases. The CDR3 contains 14 residues. In germline, CDR1 is LNHDA, CDR2 SQIVND (reference sequence). CDR3 region: CAVEAGTMHTEAFF. The CDR3 nucleotides are TGTGCCGTCGAGGCCGGGACAATGCACACTGAAGCTTTCTTT. Based on the CDR3 plus reference TRBV19 and TRBJ1-1, the full variable domain is DGGITQSPKYLFRKEGQNVTLSCEQNLNHDAMYWYRQDPGQGLRLIYYSQIVNDFQKGDIAEGYSVSREKKESFPLTVTSAQKNPTAFYLCAVEAGTMHTEAFFGQGTRLTVV.

The gene calls are TRBV10-3 and TRBJ2-2, with 7 bases fitting TRBD2. The J segment lost 5 bases and the V segment lost 6 bases, leaving 3 bases of the junction unmatched. The CDR3 is 13 residues long. Germline values: CDR1 ENHRY, CDR2 SYGVKD. The CDR3 spells CAISLGGTGELFF. CDR3 in DNA: TGTGCCATCAGCCTCGGGGGGACCGGGGAGCTGTTTTTT.

The genes are TRBV1 and TRBJ1-4; TRBD1, the D gene given by the table, was not confirmed from the DNA. TRBV1 is a listed pseudogene. This CDR3 has 19 residues. The CDR3 region has the DNA TGCACCAGCAGCCAAGATGAGGAGACGGGGACAGTATCAAATGAAAAACTGTTTTTT. Translation: CTSSQDEETGTVSNEKLFF.

The chain combines TRBV5-1 with TRBJ2-3; TRBD1 matches 9 bases. V shed 6 bases, J shed 3 bases, and the junction held 8 bases outside the gene matches. The germline gives CDR1 SGHRS, CDR2 YFSETQ. This CDR3 comprises 15 residues. The CDR3 nucleotides are TGCGCCAGCAACATAGGACAGGGGCAGACAGATACGCAGTATTTT. Protein: CASNIGQGQTDTQYF.

The chain employs TRBV18 and TRBJ2-1; 7 bases agree with TRBD1. This CDR3 contains 16 residues. CDR1 and CDR2 from the germline V gene are KGHSH and LQKENI. V gave up 5 bases and J gave up 7 bases; unmatched junction bases: 14. Here the CDR3 reads CASSDSGTAAGNEQFF. Written as DNA, the CDR3 is TGTGCCAGCTCAGACTCCGGGACAGCGGCGGGTAATGAGCAGTTCTTC.

The rearrangement uses TRBV19 and TRBJ1-3; D unresolved. Trimming cost V 7 bases and J 3 bases, with 13 bases left between them. Per the germline V gene, CDR1 is LNHDA and CDR2 is SQIVND (reference sequence). The CDR3 contains 14 residues. CDR3 region: CASTPVGVGNTIYF. The CDR3 DNA is TGTGCCAGTACCCCCGTCGGGGTTGGAAACACCATATATTTT.

CDR3 residues: CTSSQDGGRGWDEKLFF. The CDR3 DNA reads as TGCACCAGCAGCCAAGACGGGGGGCGGGGTTGGGATGAAAAACTGTTTTTT. The chain is built from TRBV1 and TRBJ1-4. TRBV1 is shown as a pseudogene. The CDR3 has 17 residues.

The CDR3 DNA is TGTGCCAGCAGTCGGACAGATTTTGAAGCTTTCTTT. It yields the protein CASSRTDFEAFF. The chain uses TRBV28 and TRBJ1-1; tentative D call: TRBD1 (6 bases). The CDR3 length is 12 residues. Trimming cost V 5 bases and J 7 bases, with 11 bases left between them. Germline values: CDR1 MDHEN, CDR2 SYDVKM. The complete variable domain, with remaining parts taken from reference TRBV28 and TRBJ1-1, reads DVKVTQSSRYLVKRTGEKVFLECVQDMDHENMFWYRQDPGLGLRLIYFSYDVKMKEKGDIPEGYSVSREKKERFSLILESASTNQTSMYLCASSRTDFEAFFGQGTRLTVV.

This sequence joins TRBV5-1 and TRBJ1-1; TRBD1 matches at 7 bases. Trimming took 7 bases from V and 0 from J; bases not matched to a gene: 6. Germline loops: CDR1 SGHRS, CDR2 YFSETQ. This CDR3 comprises 14 residues. The CDR3 loop is CASQEGALNTEAFF. The CDR3, as DNA: TGCGCCAGCCAAGAGGGGGCCTTGAACACTGAAGCTTTCTTT.

The V call is TRBV19, the J call TRBJ1-5; 9 bases are a match to TRBD1. Germline CDR1 is LNHDA and CDR2 is SQIVND (reference sequence). The V gene end was trimmed by 6 bases and the J gene end by 6 bases; junction bases not matched to a gene: 9. The CDR3 spans 15 residues. DNA of the CDR3: TGTGCCAGTAGCGACAGGGGGTGGTGGGGTCAGCCCCAGCATTTT. It specifies CASSDRGWWGQPQHF.